This T cell receptor (beta chain) was sequenced for a study of blood T cell repertoires in COVID-19. On the study more broadly: The cDNA or gDNA used as material had been derived from T cells, B-cell-depleted T cells, or PBMCs.

Per the germline V gene, CDR1 is SGHTA and CDR2 is FQGTGA. The CDR3 is 13 amino acids. V gave up 5 bases and J gave up 0 bases, with 6 bases separating them. Authors' data handling: Amplification of reference gene primers was used by the study to estimate nucleated cell counts. Data came from immunoSEQ multiplex PCR; TCRdb stores just in-frame clones and leaves some out. V, J and clone size reflect that table, while D and trimming were determined from the DNA. The sample has 190,000 or so clones, 70% to 85% seen once; the top ten hold 6% to 8%. This sequence was found in a human donor with acute or convalescent COVID-19. The donor label of this sample is uncertain. The genes are TRBV7-3 and TRBJ2-3; the D is unclear. The sample was peripheral blood. Here the CDR3 DNA reads TGTGCCAGCAGCCGAGCCAGCACAGATACGCAGTATTTT. Amino acids: CASSRASTDTQYF.